The present TCR beta chain was sequenced within a study of blood T cell repertoires in COVID-19. About the research overall: The origin of the acute and convalescent COVID-19 samples was the United States, Italy and Spain. T cells, B-cell-depleted T cells, or PBMCs provided the cDNA or gDNA that served as material.

Followed longitudinally, the Seattle patients had been enrolled during active infection. Looked up from germline, CDR1 is SEHNR and CDR2 is FQNEAQ (reference sequence). Trimming removed 3 bases at V and 2 bases at J, with 20 bases between. CDR3 length: 17 amino acids. The table came from immunoSEQ multiplex PCR; TCRdb's copy has only in-frame clones and leaves some out. The data hold about 480,000 clones, with approximately 88% observed a single time. The TCR comes from a woman aged 50 to 60 with COVID-19, enrolled during active disease. The rearrangement links TRBV7-9 to TRBJ2-7; maybe TRBD2 (6 bases). The sample taken for sequencing was peripheral blood. DNA of the CDR3: TGTGCCAGCAGCTTGGGGGACTTGAGGGTTAGGACCTACGAGCAGTACTTC. Encoded protein: CASSLGDLRVRTYEQYF.